What follows are 6 T cell receptor beta chains derived from one specimen sequenced in a study of T cell responses to AZD1222 COVID-19 vaccine (dated by TCRdb to the early 2020s). In light of the paper, this sample's time point label describes: baseline before first vaccination. This specimen's treatment or condition label, interpreted: meningococcal conjugate vaccine given as trial control. Libraries were constructed by the immunoSEQ multiplex PCR assay. The source is immuneACCESS, and TCRdb retained only in-frame sequences with V and J called. Part of the clones is not carried over; for the studies checked, unresolved V genes explain less than half of this, and the remainder is unexplained. In all, the sample holds approximately 150,000 clones, and just over 90% of those were seen once. The top ten clonotypes cover 4% to 5.5% of the sample. Specimen: peripheral blood, collected on day 0 of MenACWY control vaccination. The receptor set was obtained from an adult in good health.

The chain has TRBV9 and TRBJ2-7; possibly TRBD2 for D (5 bases). The CDR3 totals 14 residues. The V gene's germline CDR1 is SGDLS and CDR2 YYNGEE. The V end was cut by 0 bases, the J end by 2 bases, with 9 bases between. Written as DNA, the CDR3 is TGTGCCAGCAGCGTAGGCGGGCCAACCTACGAGCAGTACTTC. Translating gives CASSVGGPTYEQYF.

This clone was picked up one time. The chain links TRBV30 to TRBJ1-2, with D perhaps matching TRBD1 (6 bases). The CDR3 covers 14 residues. Germline-derived CDR1 and CDR2 are GTSNPN and SVGIG (reference sequence). The V gene lost 3 bases and the J gene lost 2 bases, with 13 bases spanning the gap. CDR3 nucleotides: TGTGCCTGGAGGGACAGCCGAGGGAACTATGGCTACACCTTC. This codes for CAWRDSRGNYGYTF.

The chain has TRBV30 and TRBJ1-2; 7 bases fit TRBD1. CDR1 and CDR2 (germline): GTSNPN, SVGIG (reference sequence). V lost 1 base and J lost 7; bases outside the gene matches: 6. The CDR3 runs to 13 residues. The CDR3 nucleotides read TGTGCCTGGAGTGCACACCCAGGGGGTGGCTACACCTTC. Translation gives CAWSAHPGGGYTF.

The chain is built from TRBV6-6 and TRBJ1-2, with D uncertain. Germline lookup yields CDR1 MNHNY and CDR2 SVGAGI (reference sequence). This CDR3 contains 12 residues. The V gene lost 2 bases and the J gene lost 3 bases, with 4 bases spanning the gap. In DNA, the CDR3 is TGTGCCAGCAGTTACCCGGACTATGGCTACACCTTC. Amino acids: CASSYPDYGYTF.

V usage is TRBV28 and J usage is TRBJ2-1, with 8 bases identical to TRBD2. This CDR3 region has 14 residues. CDR1 and CDR2 (germline): MDHEN, SYDVKM. Trimming cost V 2 bases and J 4 bases; bases outside gene matches: 1. Here the CDR3 DNA reads TGTGCCAGCAGTTTAGGGACTAGATACAATGAGCAGTTCTTC. It encodes CASSLGTRYNEQFF. The full variable domain, with the rest looked up from reference TRBV28 and TRBJ2-1, is DVKVTQSSRYLVKRTGEKVFLECVQDMDHENMFWYRQDPGLGLRLIYFSYDVKMKEKGDIPEGYSVSREKKERFSLILESASTNQTSMYLCASSLGTRYNEQFFGPGTRLTVL.

The rearrangement links TRBV2 to TRBJ1-6, with TRBD1 matching 11 bases. Trimming cost V 5 bases and J 10 bases; bases outside gene matches: 10. This CDR3 is 16 amino acids long. The germline V gene has CDR1 SNHLY and CDR2 FYNNEI. CDR3 nucleotides: TGTGCCAGCAGTTCGCGGGACAGGGGGTTACAGTCACCCCTCCACTTT. Its translation is CASSSRDRGLQSPLHF.